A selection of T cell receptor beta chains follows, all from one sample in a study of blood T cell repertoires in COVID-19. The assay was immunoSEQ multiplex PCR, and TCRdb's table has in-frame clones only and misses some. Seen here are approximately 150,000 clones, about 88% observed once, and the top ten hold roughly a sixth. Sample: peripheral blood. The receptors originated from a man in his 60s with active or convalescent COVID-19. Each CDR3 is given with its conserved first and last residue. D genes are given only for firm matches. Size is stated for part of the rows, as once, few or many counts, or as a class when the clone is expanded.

CDR3aa: CASSLGASGVRNEQYF
CDR3nt: TGTGCCAGCTCACTCGGGGCTAGCGGGGTCAGGAACGAGCAGTACTTC
v_gene: TRBV18
j_gene: TRBJ2-7
d_gene: TRBD2
abundance: -

CDR3aa: CASSTNRGIYEQYF
CDR3nt: TGTGCCAGTAGTACGAACAGGGGGATCTACGAGCAGTACTTC
v_gene: TRBV19
j_gene: TRBJ2-7
d_gene: TRBD1
abundance: -

CDR3aa: CASSAGTYNQPQHF
CDR3nt: TGTGCCAGCAGTGCCGGGACATATAATCAGCCCCAGCATTTT
v_gene: TRBV6-6
j_gene: TRBJ1-5
d_gene: -
abundance: -

CDR3aa: CASSLATGGYNEQFF
CDR3nt: TGCGCCAGCAGCTTGGCGACAGGGGGCTACAATGAGCAGTTCTTC
v_gene: TRBV5-1
j_gene: TRBJ2-1
d_gene: TRBD1
abundance: -

CDR3aa: CASSFSSGGYGYTF
CDR3nt: TGTGCCAGCAGCTTTTCCTCCGGAGGCTATGGCTACACCTTC
v_gene: TRBV11-2
j_gene: TRBJ1-2
d_gene: -
abundance: -

CDR3aa: CASSEGLAGDETQYF
CDR3nt: TGTGCCAGCAGCGAGGGACTAGCGGGAGATGAGACCCAGTACTTC
v_gene: TRBV9
j_gene: TRBJ2-5
d_gene: TRBD2
abundance: once

CDR3aa: CASSFPGGPQETQYF
CDR3nt: TGTGCCAGCAGCTTCCCGGGGGGCCCCCAAGAGACCCAGTACTTC
v_gene: TRBV5-4
j_gene: TRBJ2-5
d_gene: -
abundance: -

CDR3aa: CASSYKGQSYEQYF
CDR3nt: TGTGCCAGCAGTTACAAGGGACAGTCCTACGAGCAGTACTTC
v_gene: TRBV6-5
j_gene: TRBJ2-7
d_gene: TRBD1
abundance: -

CDR3aa: CASGTIQGEQYF
CDR3nt: TGTGCTAGTGGTACAATCCAGGGGGAGCAGTACTTC
v_gene: TRBV12-5
j_gene: TRBJ2-7
d_gene: -
abundance: -

CDR3aa: CASSRLGGYTF
CDR3nt: TGTGCCAGCAGCCGCCTCGGGGGCTACACCTTC
v_gene: TRBV3-1/TRBV3-2
j_gene: TRBJ1-2
d_gene: -
abundance: -

CDR3aa: CASQGALLQPQHF
CDR3nt: TGTGCCAGCCAGGGGGCGCTCCTTCAGCCCCAGCATTTT
v_gene: TRBV7-9
j_gene: TRBJ1-5
d_gene: TRBD1
abundance: -

CDR3aa: CASSLGGLRRNQPQHF
CDR3nt: TGTGCCAGCAGCTTGGGGGGGCTTCGTCGCAATCAGCCCCAGCATTTT
v_gene: TRBV7-2
j_gene: TRBJ1-5
d_gene: -
abundance: -

CDR3aa: CASSQVTSGSSRGQQYF
CDR3nt: TGCGCCAGCAGCCAAGTGACTAGCGGGAGTTCAAGAGGACAGCAGTACTTC
v_gene: TRBV4-1
j_gene: TRBJ2-7
d_gene: TRBD2
abundance: -

CDR3aa: CASSLGSRSKSGSQFTQYF
CDR3nt: TGCGCCAGCAGCTTGGGGTCCCGATCCAAAAGCGGGTCCCAGTTTACGCAGTATTTT
v_gene: TRBV5-1
j_gene: TRBJ2-3
d_gene: -
abundance: -

CDR3aa: CASSFAAGALYNEQFF
CDR3nt: TGCGCCAGCAGCTTCGCAGCGGGAGCCCTTTACAATGAGCAGTTCTTC
v_gene: TRBV5-1
j_gene: TRBJ2-1
d_gene: TRBD2
abundance: -

CDR3aa: CAIKREFGETQYF
CDR3nt: TGTGCCATCAAGCGGGAGTTCGGAGAGACCCAGTACTTC
v_gene: TRBV10-3
j_gene: TRBJ2-5
d_gene: TRBD2
abundance: -